This T cell receptor beta chain was obtained from a study of technical replicates of blood from a few donors. The V and J ends lost 6 bases and 2 bases respectively, with 15 bases between them. This CDR3 spans 15 amino acids. CDR1 and CDR2 (germline): MNHEY, SMNVEV (reference sequence). Measured with immunoSEQ multiplex PCR; TCRdb has only the in-frame clones, and not every one. The table lists 12,000 or so clones, around 91% of them singletons, with 8.5% in the top ten. The sample consisted of PBMCs. This chain connects TRBV27 to TRBJ2-3; tentatively, D is TRBD2 (6 bases). The receptor's source is a human donor in good health. CDR3 coding DNA: TGTGCCAGCAGGCCACTGGAGGACTACACAGATACGCAGTATTTT. Its protein product is CASRPLEDYTDTQYF.